These 25 T cell receptor beta chains were all obtained from the same sample, sequenced in a study of blood T cell repertoires in COVID-19. The table came from immunoSEQ multiplex PCR; TCRdb's copy has only in-frame clones and leaves some out. Found here are roughly 300,000 clones, roughly 90% of them singletons; the top ten hold 6.5% to 8%. Sequenced material: peripheral blood. Every receptor here comes from a woman in her 30s with COVID-19, enrolled during active disease.

The CDR3 loop reads CASSYGRDGDSPLHF. Written as DNA, the CDR3 is TGTGCCAGCAGTTATGGGAGGGACGGAGATTCACCCCTCCACTTT. The chain combines TRBV6-5 with TRBJ1-6; D perhaps matches TRBD1 (5 bases). CDR1 and CDR2 from the germline V gene are MNHEY and SVGAGI. CDR3 size: 15 residues. Trimming cost V 3 bases and J 8 bases, with 14 bases left between them.

The CDR3: CSASSGWDNEQFF. The CDR3 DNA follows: TGCAGTGCTAGTTCGGGGTGGGACAATGAGCAGTTCTTC. The chain has TRBV20-1 and TRBJ2-1, with D possibly being TRBD2 (5 bases). The ends were cut back, 3 bases at V and 5 bases at J, with 11 bases in the middle. The length of the CDR3 is 13 residues. The germline gives CDR1 DFQATT, CDR2 SNEGSKA (reference sequence).

The chain couples TRBV28 to TRBJ1-5; no firm D call. CDR1 MDHEN and CDR2 SYDVKM come from the germline V gene. Trimming took off 3 bases at V and 10 bases at J, with 10 bases between the two ends. This CDR3 is 12 amino acids long. CDR3 DNA: TGTGCCAGCAGTTTCCCGGGGAGCCCCCAGCATTTT. It codes for CASSFPGSPQHF.

J is TRBJ2-5 and V is TRBV2; 7 nucleotides align to TRBD2. This CDR3 is 14 amino acids long. Looked up from germline, CDR1 is SNHLY and CDR2 is FYNNEI. With V trimmed by 8 bases and J by 1 base, 7 bases remained unmatched. CDR3 protein: CASRRASGQETQYF. CDR3 DNA sequence: TGTGCCAGCCGCCGGGCTAGCGGCCAAGAGACCCAGTACTTC.

The genes are TRBV10-3 and TRBJ1-5; D gene uncertain. CDR3 length equals 15 residues. Germline V gene lookup returns CDR1 ENHRY and CDR2 SYGVKD. The V end lost 4 bases, the J end lost 2 bases, and 12 bases lay between the germline ends. CDR3 residues: CAISVDYGGNQPQHF. In DNA form, the CDR3 reads TGTGCCATCAGTGTAGACTACGGGGGCAATCAGCCCCAGCATTTT.

The chain uses TRBV4-1 and TRBJ2-7; 14 bases align to TRBD2. The germline V gene has CDR1 MGHRA and CDR2 YSYEKL. V shed 1 base and J 4 bases; nucleotides not matched to a gene: 15. The CDR3 consists of 20 residues. The CDR3 DNA reads as TGCGCCAGCAGCCAAGGAGCACTTTCCGGGACTAGCGGGAGATCATACGAGCAGTACTTC. It encodes CASSQGALSGTSGRSYEQYF.

CDR3 nucleotides: TGTGCCAGCAGCCCCGGGACAGGGTATGAGGATACGCAGTATTTT. It translates to CASSPGTGYEDTQYF. The chain employs TRBV6-6 and TRBJ2-3; TRBD1 matches 9 bases. The CDR3 contains 15 residues. V shed 6 bases and J 6 bases; nucleotides not matched to a gene: 10. In germline, CDR1 is MNHNY, CDR2 SVGAGI (reference sequence).

The gene calls are TRBV5-6 and TRBJ2-7; D may be TRBD2 (5 bases). The germline CDR1 and CDR2 sequences are SGHDT and YYEEEE. V gave up 3 bases and J gave up 3 bases, with 13 bases separating them. The CDR3 runs 14 residues. This chain's CDR3 is CASSSPPGFYEQYF. In DNA form, the CDR3 reads TGTGCCAGCAGCTCCCCCCCGGGGTTCTACGAGCAGTACTTC.

In regard to this clone: Its ends do not fully match the called genes, so a read error is possible. The V gene is TRBV5-4, the J gene TRBJ1-1; 7 bases match TRBD1. The CDR3 has 13 residues. Germline assignment: CDR1 SGHNT and CDR2 YYREEE (reference sequence). For the CDR3, the DNA is TGTGCCAGCAGTTGGGGACAGAACAATGAAGCTTTCTTT. This gives the protein CASSWGQNNEAFF.

The rearrangement uses TRBV28 and TRBJ1-5; 8 nucleotides align to TRBD1. The V segment lost 4 bases and the J segment 4 bases; nucleotides outside the gene matches: 9. The germline gives CDR1 MDHEN, CDR2 SYDVKM. The CDR3 totals 16 residues. The CDR3 DNA sequence: TGTGCCAGCAGTTCCAGGGGGCTCCGGTCGAATCAGCCCCAGCATTTT. Its protein product is CASSSRGLRSNQPQHF.

The chain couples TRBV3-1 (or the pseudogene TRBV3-2) to TRBJ2-4; unclear D gene. The V end was cut by 4 bases, the J end by 1 base, with 11 bases between. CDR3 length: 15 residues. From germline, CDR1 is LGHDT and CDR2 YNNKEL (reference sequence). DNA for the CDR3: TGTGCCAGCAGCCCCCCCCAGGATGCCAAAAACATTCAGTACTTC. Its translation is CASSPPQDAKNIQYF.

V gene TRBV15 combines with J gene TRBJ2-1; 16 bases line up with TRBD2. Germline CDR1 is LNHNV and CDR2 is YYDKDF (reference sequence). The V and J ends lost 3 bases and 0 bases, in that order; junction bases with no gene match: 5. CDR3 length: 19 residues. The CDR3 DNA is TGTGCCACCAGCAGCCGGGGACTAGCGGGAGGGACCTCCTACAATGAGCAGTTCTTC. Residues: CATSSRGLAGGTSYNEQFF.

The CDR3 coding sequence is TGTGCCAGCAGTCTTCGAGCGGGAGGACGAGATACGCAGTATTTT. Residues: CASSLRAGGRDTQYF. The chain couples TRBV28 to TRBJ2-3; TRBD2 matches at 9 bases. J was trimmed by 5 bases and V by 5 bases; bases with no gene match: 8. This CDR3 spans 15 amino acids. Germline CDR1 MDHEN, CDR2 SYDVKM.

The chain has TRBV2 and TRBJ2-7; the D gene is possibly TRBD1 (6 bases). V was shortened by 6 bases and J by 3 bases, with 18 bases between the two germline ends. CDR1 is SNHLY and CDR2 is FYNNEI in the germline V gene. The CDR3 has 15 amino acids. CDR3 loop: CASRKEQGPGYEQYF. In DNA form, the CDR3 reads TGTGCCAGCAGGAAAGAACAGGGTCCAGGCTACGAGCAGTACTTC.

This clone was recorded only once. The J gene is TRBJ2-3, the V gene TRBV5-4; maybe TRBD1 (6 bases). CDR3 length equals 15 residues. The V and J ends lost 0 bases and 4 bases respectively, with 12 bases between them. Germline values: CDR1 SGHNT, CDR2 YYREEE (reference sequence). The CDR3 loop reads CASSLVGQSADTQYF. CDR3 sequence (DNA): TGTGCCAGCAGCTTGGTAGGACAGTCGGCAGATACGCAGTATTTT.

The chain joins TRBV7-9 to TRBJ2-7; 9 nucleotides match TRBD1. J was trimmed by 2 bases and V by 4 bases; bases with no gene match: 3. The CDR3 is made up of 14 amino acids. Germline loops: CDR1 SEHNR, CDR2 FQNEAQ (reference sequence). The CDR3 region has the DNA TGTGCCAGCAGCTCCAGGGACAGGGCCTACGAGCAGTACTTC. Protein product: CASSSRDRAYEQYF. The whole variable domain, filled in from reference TRBV7-9 and TRBJ2-7, reads DTGVSQNPRHKITKRGQNVTFRCDPISEHNRLYWYRQTLGQGPEFLTYFQNEAQLEKSRLLSDRFSAERPKGSFSTLEIQRTEQGDSAMYLCASSSRDRAYEQYFGPGTRLTVT.

V is TRBV18 and J is TRBJ2-7; a weak D match, TRBD2 (5 bases). Germline assignment: CDR1 KGHSH and CDR2 LQKENI. The CDR3 is 15 residues long. V lost 4 bases and J 2 bases, leaving 15 bases between the germline ends. The CDR3 sequence is CASSLEAAEPYEQYF. The CDR3 region has the DNA TGTGCCAGCTCACTGGAGGCAGCGGAACCCTACGAGCAGTACTTC. Supplemented by reference TRBV18 and TRBJ2-7, the full variable domain reads NAGVMQNPRHLVRRRGQEARLRCSPMKGHSHVYWYRQLPEEGLKFMVYLQKENIIDESGMPKERFSAEFPKEGPSILRIQQVVRGDSAAYFCASSLEAAEPYEQYFGPGTRLTVT.

Of note for this clone: The junction departs from germline at one end; a sequencing error may be responsible. V and J are TRBV7-7 and TRBJ2-5; 11 nucleotides line up with TRBD1. This CDR3 has 15 residues. From germline, CDR1 is SSHAT and CDR2 FNYEAQ (reference sequence). CDR3 residues: CASSWGQGVRETQYF. CDR3 DNA: TGTGCTAGCAGCTGGGGACAGGGGGTTCGAGAGACCCAGTACTTC.

This sequence joins TRBV10-3 and TRBJ1-2; D unclear. CDR1 is ENHRY and CDR2 is SYGVKD in the germline V gene. This CDR3 has 14 amino acids. V lost 10 bases and J lost 1, with 16 bases in between. The CDR3: CATRREAHNYGYTF. DNA for the CDR3: TGTGCCACCCGTCGGGAAGCCCATAACTATGGCTACACCTTC.

The chain recombines TRBV4-1 with TRBJ2-7, with D possibly matching TRBD2 (6 bases). Trimming left V 5 bases short and J 3 bases short, with 17 bases between. CDR1 is MGHRA and CDR2 is YSYEKL in the germline V gene. The CDR3 totals 15 residues. CDR3 protein: CASSTGVSGRYEQYF. The CDR3 DNA is TGCGCCAGCAGCACAGGCGTCAGCGGGCGCTACGAGCAGTACTTC.

The chain joins TRBV5-4 to TRBJ2-5, with a weak D call TRBD2 (5 bases). Trimming took 4 bases from V and 0 from J, leaving 13 bases between them. CDR3 length equals 15 residues. The germline gives CDR1 SGHNT, CDR2 YYREEE (reference sequence). CDR3 loop: CASSGKTRHQETQYF. The DNA of the CDR3 is TGTGCCAGCAGCGGAAAAACTAGACACCAAGAGACCCAGTACTTC.

This clone was seen once. This chain uses TRBV5-1 with TRBJ2-5; the D gene is possibly TRBD1 (5 bases). The V and J ends lost 6 bases and 0 bases respectively, with 12 bases between them. The CDR3 is 14 residues long. Germline CDR1 reads SGHRS; CDR2 reads YFSETQ. This CDR3 is CASNKAGNQETQYF. For the CDR3, the DNA is TGCGCCAGCAACAAGGCAGGGAACCAAGAGACCCAGTACTTC.

J is TRBJ2-1 and V is TRBV9; 9 nucleotides agree with TRBD2. Germline V CDR1 and CDR2: SGDLS, YYNGEE. CDR3 length equals 16 residues. Losses at the gene ends were 4 bases for V and 1 base for J; bases not matched to a gene: 6. The CDR3, as DNA: TGTGCCAGCAGCACCGGGACTAGCTGGTCCTACAATGAGCAGTTCTTC. Translating gives CASSTGTSWSYNEQFF.

The chain is built from TRBV7-2 and TRBJ2-2; TRBD2 aligns across 10 bases. Germline trimming cut 3 bases from V and 4 bases from J; bases unmatched to any gene: 5. The CDR3 runs 16 residues. The germline V gene has CDR1 SGHTA and CDR2 FQGNSA. The CDR3 region has the DNA TGTGCCAGCAGCTTTCACCTAGCGGGAGTCACCGGGGAGCTGTTTTTT. This sequence encodes CASSFHLAGVTGELFF.

The chain joins TRBV24-1 to TRBJ2-1; 8 bases match TRBD2. The germline CDR1 and CDR2 sequences are KGHDR and SFDVKD. The junction had 7 bases not matched to a gene; V was cut back by 2 bases and J by 5 bases. This CDR3 contains 16 residues. CDR3 residues: CATSDSSAGVDNEQFF. The CDR3 nucleotides are TGTGCCACCAGTGATTCTTCAGCGGGAGTCGACAATGAGCAGTTCTTC.